This TCR beta chain is drawn from a study of patients and donors after allogeneic stem cell transplantation. This clonotype was detected only once. One entry per CDR3 protein, called by TCRdb with MiXCR from the RT-PCR reads. This table holds 400,000 to 500,000 distinct CDR3 sequences, roughly 17% found once. Germline-derived CDR1 and CDR2 are SNHLY and FYNNEI. V lost 7 bases and J lost 4, with 14 bases in between. This CDR3 region has 14 residues. The receptor was derived from a human donor who was either an allogeneic HSCT recipient or a stem cell or donor lymphocyte infusion donor (not recorded which). It is not recorded whose cells these are; they may come from a transplant donor. The chain uses TRBV2 and TRBJ1-5; D is perhaps TRBD1 (6 bases). Input material: blood, either unsorted or a sorted T cell fraction (not recorded which). The CDR3 protein is CASTLGRGNQPQHF. The CDR3 nucleotides read TGTGCCAGCACCCTAGGTAGGGGGAATCAGCCCCAGCATTTT.